This T cell receptor beta chain was obtained from a study of Ad26.COV2.S vaccination and SARS-CoV-2 variants. Whole-study context: Intramuscular Ad26.COV2.S at 5x10^10 or 1x10^11 viral particles. Whole-study findings and limits: Marked by substantial breadth, spike-specific CD8+ and CD4+ T cell responses were reportedly seen after vaccination.

With regard to this clone: Its antigen remains unknown.

The treatment: about 20 received Ad26.COV2.S at low or high dose, single or two shots; about 5 received placebo; per-sample allocation not given. Samples came from day 63 after the first vaccine or placebo injection. The vaccine delivered Wuhan-strain SARS-CoV-2 spike through an Ad26 vector. The protocol was immunoSEQ multiplex PCR, while the TCRdb copy is restricted to in-frame clones and leaves out a portion. The table shows 350,000 to 600,000 clones, with 80% to 90% occurring only once. This receptor was taken from a person between 18 and 65 years old who received the Ad26.COV2.S COVID-19 vaccine or a placebo. This sample comprised peripheral blood, obtained in a trial of Ad26.COV2.S vaccine versus placebo.

The chain's CDR3 is CASSPRGARGNEKLFF. In DNA form, the CDR3 reads TGCGCCAGCAGCCCGAGAGGGGCCAGGGGAAATGAAAAACTGTTTTTT. J is TRBJ1-4 and V is TRBV4-1; tentatively, D is TRBD1 (6 bases). V was shortened by 4 bases and J by 5 bases, with 17 bases between the two germline ends. Per germline, CDR1 MGHRA and CDR2 YSYEKL. The CDR3 loop spans 16 amino acids.